A selection of T cell receptor beta chains follows, all from one sample in a study of blood T cell repertoires in COVID-19. Repertoires were generated with immunoSEQ multiplex PCR, while TCRdb's copy carries only in-frame clones and drops some. The table records some 190,000 clones, around 86% of them present only once. The material sequenced was PBMCs or T cells enriched from blood (not recorded which). The receptors derive from a woman in her 40s in a cohort exposed to, infected with or recovered from COVID-19 (not recorded which). Both conserved end residues are part of each CDR3. Each record gives: clone size, D gene, J gene, V gene, CDR3 protein, CDR3 DNA. The D gene is left open where the match is weak. Only part of the rows carry a size: once, few, many, or a class if the clone is expanded.

clone_size: NA
d_call: NA
j_call: TRBJ2-3
v_call: TRBV3-1/TRBV3-2
cdr3_aa: CASSPEWERPGHTQYF
cdr3_nt: TGTGCCAGCAGCCCAGAGTGGGAGCGCCCAGGCCATACGCAGTATTTT

clone_size: NA
d_call: TRBD2
j_call: TRBJ2-3
v_call: TRBV5-5
cdr3_aa: CASSWGLAEADTQYF
cdr3_nt: TGTGCCAGCAGCTGGGGACTAGCGGAAGCAGATACGCAGTATTTT

clone_size: NA
d_call: NA
j_call: TRBJ2-1
v_call: TRBV7-9
cdr3_aa: CASSLATGLNNYNEQFF
cdr3_nt: TGTGCCAGCAGCTTAGCAACGGGACTTAACAATTACAATGAGCAGTTCTTC

clone_size: NA
d_call: NA
j_call: TRBJ2-7
v_call: TRBV28
cdr3_aa: CASSLRYEQYF
cdr3_nt: TGTGCCAGCAGTTTGCGCTACGAGCAGTACTTC

clone_size: NA
d_call: TRBD1
j_call: TRBJ2-5
v_call: TRBV7-2
cdr3_aa: CASSPGGGLETQYF
cdr3_nt: TGTGCCAGCAGCCCAGGGGGCGGTTTAGAGACCCAGTACTTC

clone_size: NA
d_call: NA
j_call: TRBJ1-5
v_call: TRBV12-3/TRBV12-4
cdr3_aa: CASSLGGVQPQHF
cdr3_nt: TGTGCCAGCAGTTTAGGGGGAGTTCAGCCCCAGCATTTT

clone_size: NA
d_call: NA
j_call: TRBJ1-1
v_call: TRBV2
cdr3_aa: CASTPISPALGTEAFF
cdr3_nt: TGTGCCAGCACCCCCATAAGCCCCGCACTAGGAACTGAAGCTTTCTTT

clone_size: NA
d_call: NA
j_call: TRBJ1-4
v_call: TRBV5-1
cdr3_aa: CASSGGSTNEKLFF
cdr3_nt: TGCGCCAGCTCGGGGGGCAGCACTAATGAAAAACTGTTTTTT

clone_size: NA
d_call: NA
j_call: TRBJ2-7
v_call: TRBV3-1/TRBV3-2
cdr3_aa: CASSQKGGGTTYEQYF
cdr3_nt: TGTGCCAGCAGCCAAAAGGGAGGGGGGACGACCTACGAGCAGTACTTC

clone_size: once
d_call: TRBD1
j_call: TRBJ2-7
v_call: TRBV6-6
cdr3_aa: CASSTRDSNYEQYF
cdr3_nt: TGTGCCAGCAGCACTAGGGACAGCAACTACGAGCAGTACTTC

clone_size: few
d_call: TRBD2
j_call: TRBJ2-3
v_call: TRBV7-9
cdr3_aa: CASSLFPPEAGDRDTQYF
cdr3_nt: TGTGCCAGCAGCTTATTCCCCCCCGAAGCGGGAGATAGAGATACGCAGTATTTT

clone_size: NA
d_call: TRBD2
j_call: TRBJ2-2
v_call: TRBV4-1
cdr3_aa: CASSTRTSGGLNTGELFF
cdr3_nt: TGCGCCAGCAGCACCCGGACTAGCGGGGGGTTGAACACCGGGGAGCTGTTTTTT

clone_size: NA
d_call: NA
j_call: TRBJ2-1
v_call: TRBV4-2
cdr3_aa: CASSQDQFTLFF
cdr3_nt: TGTGCCAGCAGCCAAGATCAGTTCACCCTGTTCTTC

clone_size: once
d_call: NA
j_call: TRBJ1-2
v_call: TRBV21-1
cdr3_aa: CATPGVGNYGYTF
cdr3_nt: TGTGCCACCCCGGGAGTGGGCAACTATGGCTACACCTTC

clone_size: NA
d_call: NA
j_call: TRBJ1-6
v_call: TRBV19
cdr3_aa: CASSTPRRVTPLHF
cdr3_nt: TGTGCCAGTAGCACCCCCCGTCGGGTTACACCCCTCCACTTT

clone_size: few
d_call: NA
j_call: TRBJ1-5
v_call: TRBV5-8
cdr3_aa: CASSSGTSSVDQPQHF
cdr3_nt: TGTGCCAGCAGCTCAGGGACATCGTCGGTCGATCAGCCCCAGCATTTT

clone_size: NA
d_call: NA
j_call: TRBJ2-3
v_call: TRBV4-1
cdr3_aa: CASSPAWQGDTQYF
cdr3_nt: TGCGCCAGCAGCCCGGCCTGGCAGGGAGATACGCAGTATTTT

clone_size: once
d_call: TRBD1
j_call: TRBJ1-1
v_call: TRBV7-9
cdr3_aa: CASSLRMPRGPGTEAFF
cdr3_nt: TGTGCCAGCAGCTTGCGGATGCCCAGGGGGCCGGGGACTGAAGCTTTCTTT

clone_size: NA
d_call: TRBD1
j_call: TRBJ2-1
v_call: TRBV3-1/TRBV3-2
cdr3_aa: CASRNRDRYNEQFF
cdr3_nt: TGTGCCAGCAGGAACCGGGACAGATACAATGAGCAGTTCTTC

clone_size: NA
d_call: TRBD2
j_call: TRBJ2-5
v_call: TRBV29-1
cdr3_aa: CSPLFAGAETQYF
cdr3_nt: TGCAGCCCCCTATTTGCGGGAGCGGAGACCCAGTACTTC

clone_size: NA
d_call: TRBD1
j_call: TRBJ2-7
v_call: TRBV19
cdr3_aa: CASSPGTGSYEQYF
cdr3_nt: TGTGCCAGTAGTCCCGGGACAGGGAGCTACGAGCAGTACTTC

clone_size: NA
d_call: NA
j_call: TRBJ2-3
v_call: TRBV5-1
cdr3_aa: CASSLVGGATDTQYF
cdr3_nt: TGCGCCAGCAGCTTGGTTGGCGGGGCAACAGATACGCAGTATTTT

clone_size: NA
d_call: NA
j_call: TRBJ2-1
v_call: TRBV5-1
cdr3_aa: CASSSIEQGYNEQFF
cdr3_nt: TGCGCCAGCAGCTCTATAGAACAGGGATACAATGAGCAGTTCTTC

clone_size: NA
d_call: TRBD1
j_call: TRBJ2-1
v_call: TRBV6-5
cdr3_aa: CASSLVRGTYNEQFF
cdr3_nt: TGTGCCAGCAGTTTAGTCAGGGGGACCTACAATGAGCAGTTCTTC

clone_size: NA
d_call: NA
j_call: TRBJ1-5
v_call: TRBV12-5
cdr3_aa: CASRWGGQPQHF
cdr3_nt: TGTGCTAGTAGGTGGGGCGGCCAGCCCCAGCATTTT

clone_size: NA
d_call: NA
j_call: TRBJ2-2
v_call: TRBV7-5
cdr3_aa: CVRSSPGRVGTGELFF
cdr3_nt: TGTGTCAGAAGCTCCCCTGGGAGGGTCGGCACCGGGGAGCTGTTTTTT

clone_size: once
d_call: NA
j_call: TRBJ1-2
v_call: TRBV5-1
cdr3_aa: CASSLVTGMAYGYTF
cdr3_nt: TGCGCCAGCAGCTTGGTCACAGGTATGGCCTATGGCTACACCTTC

clone_size: NA
d_call: NA
j_call: TRBJ1-6
v_call: TRBV4-3
cdr3_aa: CASSQDSPSSYNSPLHF
cdr3_nt: TGCGCCAGCAGCCAAGATTCCCCGAGCTCCTATAATTCACCCCTCCACTTT

clone_size: NA
d_call: NA
j_call: TRBJ2-2
v_call: TRBV7-6
cdr3_aa: CASSLIQVATGELFF
cdr3_nt: TGTGCCAGCAGCTTAATTCAGGTGGCGACCGGGGAGCTGTTTTTT

clone_size: NA
d_call: NA
j_call: TRBJ1-6
v_call: TRBV15
cdr3_aa: CATRSARNSYNSPLHF
cdr3_nt: TGTGCCACCCGTTCCGCGAGGAACTCCTATAATTCACCCCTCCACTTT

clone_size: NA
d_call: TRBD1
j_call: TRBJ1-2
v_call: TRBV29-1
cdr3_aa: CSVTTTGVDGYTF
cdr3_nt: TGCAGCGTTACAACCACAGGGGTAGATGGCTACACCTTC

clone_size: NA
d_call: TRBD2
j_call: TRBJ2-7
v_call: TRBV9
cdr3_aa: CASSVGASAGGLPYEQYF
cdr3_nt: TGTGCCAGCAGCGTCGGCGCCAGTGCGGGAGGGTTACCCTACGAGCAGTACTTC

clone_size: NA
d_call: TRBD2
j_call: TRBJ2-7
v_call: TRBV10-3
cdr3_aa: CAISESSGRYEQYF
cdr3_nt: TGTGCCATCAGTGAGAGTAGCGGGAGGTACGAGCAGTACTTC

clone_size: NA
d_call: NA
j_call: TRBJ1-2
v_call: TRBV10-1
cdr3_aa: CASSADRNYGYTF
cdr3_nt: TGCGCCAGCAGCGCCGACAGAAACTATGGCTACACCTTC

clone_size: NA
d_call: NA
j_call: TRBJ1-2
v_call: TRBV28
cdr3_aa: CASSLAAGDRGYTF
cdr3_nt: TGTGCCAGCAGTTTGGCGGCAGGGGATCGGGGCTACACCTTC

clone_size: NA
d_call: NA
j_call: TRBJ2-1
v_call: TRBV27
cdr3_aa: CASSPGLYNEQFF
cdr3_nt: TGTGCCAGCAGTCCAGGGTTATACAATGAGCAGTTCTTC

clone_size: NA
d_call: NA
j_call: TRBJ2-7
v_call: TRBV4-1
cdr3_aa: CASSQEEGSYEQYF
cdr3_nt: TGCGCCAGCAGCCAAGAGGAGGGCTCCTACGAGCAGTACTTC

clone_size: NA
d_call: NA
j_call: TRBJ1-1
v_call: TRBV12-3/TRBV12-4
cdr3_aa: CASSFRGASEAFF
cdr3_nt: TGTGCCAGCAGTTTTCGGGGGGCCTCTGAAGCTTTCTTT

clone_size: NA
d_call: NA
j_call: TRBJ1-1
v_call: TRBV7-8
cdr3_aa: CASSLRKDSNTEAFF
cdr3_nt: TGTGCCAGCAGCTTAAGAAAGGACTCCAACACTGAAGCTTTCTTT

clone_size: NA
d_call: NA
j_call: TRBJ1-2
v_call: TRBV6-5
cdr3_aa: CASEKDPEGYYGYTF
cdr3_nt: TGTGCCAGCGAGAAGGACCCGGAGGGGTACTATGGCTACACCTTC

clone_size: NA
d_call: TRBD1
j_call: TRBJ2-6
v_call: TRBV24-1
cdr3_aa: CATSPGQDRSGANVLTF
cdr3_nt: TGTGCCACCAGTCCGGGACAGGACAGGTCTGGGGCCAACGTCCTGACTTTC

clone_size: few
d_call: TRBD2
j_call: TRBJ2-7
v_call: TRBV6-5
cdr3_aa: CASSYSTSGYEQYF
cdr3_nt: TGTGCCAGCAGTTACTCGACTAGCGGGTACGAGCAGTACTTC

clone_size: NA
d_call: NA
j_call: TRBJ2-1
v_call: TRBV5-1
cdr3_aa: CASSLDRLLQFF
cdr3_nt: TGCGCCAGCAGCTTAGACAGGCTTCTCCAGTTCTTC

clone_size: NA
d_call: TRBD1
j_call: TRBJ2-5
v_call: TRBV18
cdr3_aa: CASSPRTDREETQYF
cdr3_nt: TGTGCCAGCTCACCACGCACGGACAGGGAAGAGACCCAGTACTTC

clone_size: NA
d_call: TRBD1
j_call: TRBJ1-6
v_call: TRBV25-1
cdr3_aa: CASSEWTGGSSPLHF
cdr3_nt: TGTGCCAGCAGTGAATGGACAGGGGGCAGTTCACCCCTCCACTTT

clone_size: NA
d_call: NA
j_call: TRBJ2-7
v_call: TRBV5-4
cdr3_aa: CASSLRGEQYF
cdr3_nt: TGTGCCAGCAGCTTGAGAGGCGAGCAGTACTTC

clone_size: NA
d_call: TRBD1
j_call: TRBJ1-3
v_call: TRBV7-9
cdr3_aa: CASSTHRDSYSGNTIYF
cdr3_nt: TGTGCCAGCAGCACACACCGGGACAGCTACTCTGGAAACACCATATATTTT

clone_size: NA
d_call: NA
j_call: TRBJ1-4
v_call: TRBV25-1
cdr3_aa: CASSSDSYNEKLFF
cdr3_nt: TGTGCCAGCAGTTCCGATTCCTATAATGAAAAACTGTTTTTT

clone_size: NA
d_call: TRBD2
j_call: TRBJ2-7
v_call: TRBV11-2
cdr3_aa: CASSFVLAGGAPDEQYF
cdr3_nt: TGTGCCAGCAGCTTTGTGTTAGCGGGGGGGGCACCAGACGAGCAGTACTTC

clone_size: NA
d_call: NA
j_call: TRBJ1-1
v_call: TRBV6-5
cdr3_aa: CASSLGRGGEAFF
cdr3_nt: TGTGCCAGCAGCCTCGGAAGGGGGGGTGAAGCTTTCTTT

clone_size: NA
d_call: NA
j_call: TRBJ1-2
v_call: TRBV9
cdr3_aa: CASSVGWISAGTNYGYTF
cdr3_nt: TGTGCCAGCAGCGTAGGATGGATCTCGGCAGGGACTAACTATGGCTACACCTTC

clone_size: few
d_call: NA
j_call: TRBJ2-1
v_call: TRBV6-5
cdr3_aa: CASSLGTGNNEQFF
cdr3_nt: TGTGCCAGCAGTTTAGGGACTGGGAACAATGAGCAGTTCTTC

clone_size: NA
d_call: TRBD2
j_call: TRBJ2-1
v_call: TRBV27
cdr3_aa: CASSLARGGEQFF
cdr3_nt: TGTGCCAGCAGTTTAGCTCGGGGGGGTGAGCAGTTCTTC

clone_size: NA
d_call: TRBD1
j_call: TRBJ1-1
v_call: TRBV25-1
cdr3_aa: CASTPGQGAEAFF
cdr3_nt: TGTGCCAGCACTCCGGGACAGGGGGCTGAAGCTTTCTTT

clone_size: NA
d_call: NA
j_call: TRBJ2-2
v_call: TRBV4-1
cdr3_aa: CASSQDLSTYTGELFF
cdr3_nt: TGCGCCAGCAGCCAAGATCTGTCTACTTACACCGGGGAGCTGTTTTTT